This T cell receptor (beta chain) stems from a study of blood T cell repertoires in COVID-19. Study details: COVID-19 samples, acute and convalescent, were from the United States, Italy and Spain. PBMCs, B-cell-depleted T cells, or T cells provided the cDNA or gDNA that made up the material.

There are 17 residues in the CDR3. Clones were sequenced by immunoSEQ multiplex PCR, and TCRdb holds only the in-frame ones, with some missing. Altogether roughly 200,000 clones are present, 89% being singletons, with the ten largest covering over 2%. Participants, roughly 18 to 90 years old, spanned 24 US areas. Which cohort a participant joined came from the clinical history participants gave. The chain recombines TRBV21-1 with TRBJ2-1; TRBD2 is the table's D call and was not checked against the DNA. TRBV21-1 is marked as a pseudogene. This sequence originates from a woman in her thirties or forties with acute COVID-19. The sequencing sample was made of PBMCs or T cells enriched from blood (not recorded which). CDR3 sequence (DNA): TGTGCCAGCAGTTCCGTGGTCCCACCGAGCTCCTACAATGAGCAGTTCTTC. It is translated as CASSSVVPPSSYNEQFF.